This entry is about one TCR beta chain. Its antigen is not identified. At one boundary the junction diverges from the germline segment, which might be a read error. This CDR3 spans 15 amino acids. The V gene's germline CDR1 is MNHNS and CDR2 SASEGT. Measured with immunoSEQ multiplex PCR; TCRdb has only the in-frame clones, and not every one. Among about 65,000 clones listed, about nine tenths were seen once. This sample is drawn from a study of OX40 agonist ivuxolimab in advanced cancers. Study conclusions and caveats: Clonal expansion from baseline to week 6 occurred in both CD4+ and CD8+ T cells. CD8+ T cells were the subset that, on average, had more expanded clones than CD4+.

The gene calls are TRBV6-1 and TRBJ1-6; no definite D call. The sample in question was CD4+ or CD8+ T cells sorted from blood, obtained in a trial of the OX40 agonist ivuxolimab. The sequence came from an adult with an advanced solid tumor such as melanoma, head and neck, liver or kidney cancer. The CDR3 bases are TGTGCCAGCAGTGAAATACACCCCTATAATTCACCCCCCCACTTT. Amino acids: CASSEIHPYNSPPHF.